The following is a TCR beta chain sequence with its context. Antigen: not known. The sample comes from a study of CD8+ T cells in alopecia areata. Extraction and reverse transcription of RNA yielded cDNA as the sequencing template. Produced via immunoSEQ multiplex PCR; TCRdb's table is partial and in-frame only. The sample holds about 110,000 clones, about 60% seen once. The CDR3 length is 11 residues. Germline V gene data show CDR1 as SQVTM and CDR2 as ANQGSEA. Trimming shortened V by 5 bases and J by 7 bases, and 9 bases separated the two germline ends. Peripheral blood and lesional scalp punch biopsies came from alopecia areata patients. A FACSAria was used to sort CD4+ and CD8+ T cells. These cells came from PBMCs. Overall study results and limits: Elevated clonality characterized lesional scalp relative to normal scalp, particularly in alopecia totalis/universalis. Mice showed TCR sharing more clearly than patients did, possibly owing to HLA.

The chain uses TRBV29-1 and TRBJ2-4; D remains ambiguous. The clonotype originates from a human donor with alopecia areata. Sequenced: NKG2D-low CD8+ T cells sorted from blood. This CDR3 reads CSVFLTNIQYF. The CDR3 bases are TGCAGCGTTTTTCTGACGAACATTCAGTACTTC. The variable domain in full, with the rest retrieved from reference TRBV29-1 and TRBJ2-4, is SAVISQKPSRDICQRGTSLTIQCQVDSQVTMMFWYRQQPGQSLTLIATANQGSEATYESGFVIDKFPISRPNLTFSTLTVSNMSPEDSSIYLCSVFLTNIQYFGAGTRLSVL.